The rows below give T cell receptor beta chains drawn from one sample of a study of blood T cell repertoires in COVID-19. The data were produced by immunoSEQ multiplex PCR, yet TCRdb's version contains in-frame clones alone and is incomplete. The repertoire has under 350,000 clones, 80% to 90% of them found once; the top ten carry 4% to 5%. Sequenced: PBMCs or T cells enriched from blood (not recorded which). The receptors derive from a woman in her thirties or forties with acute COVID-19. Both conserved end residues are trimmed from each CDR3.

v_gene,CDR3aa
TRBV18,ASSPSGGNTEAF
TRBV9,ASSVESSGNTIY
TRBV3-1/TRBV3-2,ASSQVGAGFHSGNTIY
TRBV11-2,ASRATGTVNTIY
TRBV24-1,ATSDLDHTGLF
TRBV9,ASSVATRTGCNQPQH
TRBV7-2,ASSSGLAGALEQY
TRBV3-1/TRBV3-2,ASSQVGAGGQMNTEAF
TRBV5-1,ASSSWGTGGDTEAF
TRBV12-3/TRBV12-4,ASSFAKNTEAF
TRBV19,ASRSSRDSAYGYT
TRBV5-6,ASSVRQGEETQY
TRBV5-1,ASSSGTGPIYGYT
TRBV3-1/TRBV3-2,ASSQGGQGSGYT
TRBV9,ASSVGPIGTHGNTIY
TRBV18,ASVRQGSGNTIY
TRBV9,ASSPSTGVTYEQY
TRBV6-1,ASSEAIGTRNTEAF
TRBV3-1/TRBV3-2,ASFASGGNYGYT
TRBV11-3,ASSRLAGAYNEQF
TRBV7-2,ASSPRDTQY
TRBV6-5,ASRDINSPLH
TRBV10-3,AIRTSGEYTDTQY
TRBV12-5,ASGPEAIPTYEQY
TRBV7-8,ASSLGGVLAANTGELF
TRBV12-5,ASGLDRAVGYT
TRBV6-5,ASKGPGDYGYT
TRBV4-3,ASSHYPGAYNEQF
TRBV6-7,ASSYSTPGGVSTGGKNIQY
TRBV7-3,ASSEAGPYNEQF
TRBV20-1,SATGPYEQY
TRBV6-6,ASRLGQQETQY
TRBV7-3,ASSPGGGRDTQY